Presented here are 26 T cell receptor beta chains from one specimen sequenced in a study of OX40 agonist ivuxolimab in advanced cancers. TCRdb keeps only in-frame clones here, not all; method: immunoSEQ multiplex PCR. The sample yields some 81,000 clones, 65% to 85% seen once. The sequencing here drew on CD4+ or CD8+ T cells sorted from blood, taken in a trial of the OX40 agonist ivuxolimab. Every receptor here comes from an adult with an advanced solid tumor such as melanoma, head and neck, liver or kidney cancer.

The chain joins TRBV30 to TRBJ1-5, with 9 bases that match TRBD1. Per germline, CDR1 GTSNPN and CDR2 SVGIG (reference sequence). Trimming cost V 0 bases and J 4 bases; bases outside gene matches: 4. The CDR3 totals 15 residues. The CDR3 protein is CAWSVGQGPNQPQHF. As DNA, the CDR3 is TGTGCCTGGAGTGTGGGACAGGGACCGAATCAGCCCCAGCATTTT.

The rearrangement links TRBV27 to TRBJ2-5; 7 bases align to TRBD2. Germline V gene data show CDR1 as MNHEY and CDR2 as SMNVEV (reference sequence). Trimming removed 3 bases from V and 3 bases from J; junction bases left unmatched: 13. There are 17 residues in the CDR3. For the CDR3, the DNA is TGTGCCAGCAGTTTTGGAACTAGCGTTAGTAAAAAAGAGACCCAGTACTTC. Amino acid sequence: CASSFGTSVSKKETQYF.

The rearrangement joins TRBV7-6 to TRBJ2-2, with D unclear. This CDR3 spans 14 amino acids. Trimming removed 4 bases at V and 1 base at J, with 7 bases between. CDR1 is SGHVS and CDR2 is FNYEAQ in the germline V gene. For the CDR3, the DNA is TGTGCCAGCAGCTCCCCTCTGAACACCGGGGAGCTGTTTTTT. It yields the protein CASSSPLNTGELFF.

V gene TRBV18 combines with J gene TRBJ1-1, with 8 bases lining up with TRBD1. The junction had 7 bases not matched to a gene; V was cut back by 6 bases and J by 10 bases. The CDR3 contains 12 residues. Looked up from germline, CDR1 is KGHSH and CDR2 is LQKENI. The CDR3: CASSRDRGSAFF. CDR3 DNA: TGTGCCAGCTCGCGTGACAGGGGTTCAGCTTTCTTT. The whole variable domain, remainder taken from reference TRBV18 and TRBJ1-1, is NAGVMQNPRHLVRRRGQEARLRCSPMKGHSHVYWYRQLPEEGLKFMVYLQKENIIDESGMPKERFSAEFPKEGPSILRIQQVVRGDSAAYFCASSRDRGSAFFGQGTRLTVV.

The CDR3 region has the DNA TGTGCCAGCAGTCTCCAGTATGGCTACACCTTC. This gives the protein CASSLQYGYTF. This chain uses TRBV28 with TRBJ1-2; D remains ambiguous. Trimming shortened V by 5 bases and J by 5 bases, and 6 bases separated the two germline ends. Germline lookup yields CDR1 MDHEN and CDR2 SYDVKM. The CDR3 sequence is 11 residues long.

V and J are TRBV11-2 and TRBJ2-7; TRBD1 might be the D (6 bases). V was clipped by 1 base and J by 2 bases, with 9 bases between them. Germline V gene data show CDR1 as SGHAT and CDR2 as FQNNGV. CDR3 length: 14 residues. For the CDR3, the DNA is TGTGCCAGCAGCTTAGCACAGGGCCCCTACGAGCAGTACTTC. Protein sequence: CASSLAQGPYEQYF.

This chain joins TRBV15 and TRBJ1-2; tentatively, D is TRBD1 (5 bases). Germline CDR1 reads LNHNV; CDR2 reads YYDKDF (reference sequence). The length of the CDR3 is 17 residues. V was cut by 4 bases and J by 2 bases, with 20 bases left in between. The CDR3 DNA reads TGTGCCACCAGCACTCCTCCGGGGCAAAAATCGAACTATGGCTACACCTTC. Its protein product is CATSTPPGQKSNYGYTF.

The rearrangement joins TRBV18 to TRBJ2-2, with D unresolved. V was trimmed by 0 bases and J by 2 bases, leaving 4 bases between them. Germline loops: CDR1 KGHSH, CDR2 LQKENI. The CDR3 loop spans 14 amino acids. The CDR3 loop is CASSPPSNTGELFF. DNA for the CDR3: TGTGCCAGCTCACCACCCAGTAACACCGGGGAGCTGTTTTTT.

The V and J genes are TRBV28 and TRBJ1-5; no clear D. V was cut by 7 bases and J by 6 bases, with 19 bases left in between. This CDR3 is 15 amino acids long. Germline-derived CDR1 and CDR2 are MDHEN and SYDVKM. CDR3 sequence: CASTLKRGYGQPQHF. DNA of the CDR3: TGTGCCAGCACCCTAAAGCGAGGGTATGGTCAGCCCCAGCATTTT.

The chain couples TRBV28 to TRBJ1-3; tentative D call: TRBD1 (5 bases). V was shortened by 2 bases and J by 6 bases, with 14 bases between the two germline ends. CDR1 is MDHEN and CDR2 is SYDVKM in the germline V gene. The CDR3 length is 15 residues. In DNA form, the CDR3 reads TGTGCCAGCAGTTTACCTTCGGGGGGGATAAACACCATATATTTT. As protein: CASSLPSGGINTIYF.

The sample holds one count of this clone. The rearrangement links TRBV7-9 to TRBJ1-4; D not certain. Germline CDR1 reads SEHNR; CDR2 reads FQNEAQ (reference sequence). V lost 5 bases and J 0 bases, leaving 13 bases between the germline ends. This CDR3 has 16 amino acids. The CDR3 sequence: CASSRTVVATNEKLFF. The CDR3 DNA reads TGTGCCAGCAGCCGGACGGTAGTTGCAACTAATGAAAAACTGTTTTTT.

The chain joins TRBV5-1 to TRBJ2-5, with 7 nucleotides matching TRBD2. V lost 5 bases to trimming and J lost 1 base; unmatched junction nucleotides: 2. Germline-derived CDR1 and CDR2 are SGHRS and YFSETQ. The CDR3 runs to 13 residues. The CDR3 reads CASSRGGQETQYF. CDR3 nucleotides: TGCGCCAGCAGTCGCGGGGGCCAAGAGACCCAGTACTTC.

This sequence joins TRBV7-8 and TRBJ1-2, with D possibly TRBD1 on 5 matching bases. This CDR3 contains 15 residues. Germline V gene data show CDR1 as SGHVS and CDR2 as FQNEAQ. The V end lost 5 bases, the J end lost 1 base, and 14 bases lay between the germline ends. The CDR3 nucleotides are TGTGCCAGCAGCAGAGGGGAGGCGGGTAACTATGGCTACACCTTC. Its translation is CASSRGEAGNYGYTF.

This chain connects TRBV5-6 to TRBJ1-2; the match to TRBD1 covers 11 bases. Looked up from germline, CDR1 is SGHDT and CDR2 is YYEEEE. Trimming cost V 3 bases and J 4 bases; bases outside gene matches: 2. The CDR3 runs to 14 residues. The CDR3 sequence is CASSWDRGTYGYTF. CDR3 nucleotide sequence: TGTGCCAGCAGCTGGGACAGGGGGACCTATGGCTACACCTTC.

In its sample, this clone was seen a few times. The chain recombines TRBV7-9 with TRBJ1-4; D remains ambiguous. There are 15 residues in the CDR3. The V end was cut by 2 bases, the J end by 5 bases, with 12 bases between. From germline, CDR1 is SEHNR and CDR2 FQNEAQ (reference sequence). The CDR3 reads CASSLKGGSNEKLFF. Here the CDR3 DNA reads TGTGCCAGCAGCTTAAAGGGAGGATCGAATGAAAAACTGTTTTTT.

This chain connects TRBV30 to TRBJ1-3; possible D gene TRBD1, 5 bases. V was trimmed by 7 bases and J by 0 bases, leaving 13 bases between them. CDR1 and CDR2 from the germline V gene are GTSNPN and SVGIG (reference sequence). CDR3 length: 14 amino acids. CDR3 region: CAFSRGYSGNTIYF. The CDR3 bases are TGTGCCTTCTCGCGGGGCTACTCTGGAAACACCATATATTTT.

This rearrangement joins TRBV5-1 to TRBJ2-1, with 8 positions matching TRBD2. CDR3 length: 17 amino acids. V shed 5 bases, J shed 4 bases, and the junction held 14 bases outside the gene matches. CDR1 is SGHRS, CDR2 YFSETQ, per germline. The CDR3 sequence: CASSPGRGAQSYNEQFF. Here the CDR3 DNA reads TGCGCCAGCAGTCCGGGGCGGGGGGCTCAAAGTTACAATGAGCAGTTCTTC.

This chain links TRBV5-1 with TRBJ1-4; no definite D call. The germline CDR1 and CDR2 sequences are SGHRS and YFSETQ. The V gene lost 4 bases and the J gene lost 3 bases, with 13 bases spanning the gap. The CDR3 loop spans 15 amino acids. The CDR3 here is CASSLLGGSNEKLFF. In nucleotides, the CDR3 is TGCGCCAGCAGCCTGTTGGGAGGTTCTAATGAAAAACTGTTTTTT.

The V gene is TRBV5-4, the J gene TRBJ2-1; unclear D gene. The V gene lost 3 bases and the J gene lost 3 bases, with 13 bases spanning the gap. Looked up from germline, CDR1 is SGHNT and CDR2 is YYREEE (reference sequence). CDR3 size: 15 residues. Here the CDR3 DNA reads TGTGCCAGCAGCTCCCTAGATTTGGTCTACAATGAGCAGTTCTTC. Protein sequence: CASSSLDLVYNEQFF.

This rearrangement joins TRBV30 to TRBJ1-1, with D hard to call. The CDR3 is 11 amino acids. The V end lost 3 bases, the J end lost 8 bases, and 10 bases lay between the germline ends. Per the germline V gene, CDR1 is GTSNPN and CDR2 is SVGIG (reference sequence). In nucleotides, the CDR3 is TGTGCCTGGAGAAAGAAGGGAGAAGCTTTCTTT. Its protein product is CAWRKKGEAFF.

The chain links TRBV28 to TRBJ1-3; perhaps TRBD1 as D (5 bases). Germline V gene lookup returns CDR1 MDHEN and CDR2 SYDVKM. Trimming pared 9 bases from V and 4 bases from J, leaving 19 bases between. The CDR3 extends over 15 amino acids. CDR3 amino acids: CASSELGPRGNTIYF. CDR3 DNA sequence: TGTGCCAGTTCTGAGCTGGGGCCCCGAGGAAACACCATATATTTT.

The CDR3 DNA is TGCGCCAGCAGCTTGGGACAGGGCTCAACCTACGAGCAGTACTTC. Its translation is CASSLGQGSTYEQYF. The rearrangement uses TRBV5-1 and TRBJ2-7; 7 bases line up with TRBD1. From germline, CDR1 is SGHRS and CDR2 YFSETQ. J lost 2 bases, V lost 0 bases, and 5 bases had no gene match. There are 15 residues in the CDR3.

The rearrangement uses TRBV7-8 and TRBJ2-1; 13 nucleotides align to TRBD2. Trimming took 3 bases from V and 9 from J; bases not matched to a gene: 2. The CDR3 is 14 amino acids. Germline V lookup: CDR1 SGHVS, CDR2 FQNEAQ. The CDR3 DNA reads as TGTGCCAGCAGCTTCCGGACTAGCGGGGGTGAGCAGTTCTTC. This codes for CASSFRTSGGEQFF.

In this sample, this clone turned up a few times. The chain uses TRBV16 and TRBJ2-6, with a weak D call TRBD1 (5 bases). The CDR3 loop spans 16 amino acids. The ends were cut back, 2 bases at V and 2 bases at J, with 10 bases in the middle. The germline V gene has CDR1 KGHSY and CDR2 FQNENV. CDR3 region: CASSQMDTTGANVLTF. The CDR3 DNA is TGTGCCAGCAGCCAAATGGACACGACTGGGGCCAACGTCCTGACTTTC.

The rearrangement uses TRBV28 and TRBJ2-1; the match to TRBD2 covers 10 bases. Germline V gene sequence: CDR1 MDHEN, CDR2 SYDVKM. V lost 8 bases and J lost 5; bases outside the gene matches: 12. The CDR3 is made up of 16 amino acids. The CDR3 coding sequence is TGTGCCAGCTTCCCCGTGAGGACTAGCGGAAACAATGAGCAGTTCTTC. It encodes CASFPVRTSGNNEQFF.

J is TRBJ2-2 and V is TRBV2, with 8 positions matching TRBD2. Germline assignment: CDR1 SNHLY and CDR2 FYNNEI. The CDR3 has 13 residues. Trimming took 7 bases from V and 6 from J; bases not matched to a gene: 4. In DNA, the CDR3 is TGTGCCAGCAACGGGAGGGCGGCCGGGGAGCTGTTTTTT. As protein: CASNGRAAGELFF. The full variable domain, rest sourced from reference TRBV2 and TRBJ2-2, is EPEVTQTPSHQVTQMGQEVILRCVPISNHLYFYWYRQILGQKVEFLVSFYNNEISEKSEIFDDQFSVERPDGSNFTLKIRSTKLEDSAMYFCASNGRAAGELFFGEGSRLTVL.